Listed here are 4 T cell receptor beta chains from one sample, sequenced in a study of spatial heterogeneity in lung cancer. Time point specified: sample taken at primary tumor resection. Tumor, nontumor lung or frozen PBMC supplied whole RNA, sequenced without sorting. TCRdb independently ran MiXCR on the 5' RACE reads; one entry per CDR3 protein. The sample has around 60,000 distinct CDR3 sequences; 8.4% are singletons. This specimen was PBMCs, taken at surgery. These receptor sequences come from a female donor with early-stage non-small cell lung cancer.

This clonotype was seen repeatedly, ten times or more. J is TRBJ2-7 and V is TRBV29-1; 10 positions agree with TRBD2. The germline gives CDR1 SQVTM, CDR2 ANQGSEA. This CDR3 is built from 14 residues. Trimming removed 4 bases from V and 4 bases from J; junction bases left unmatched: 7. The CDR3 region has the DNA TGCAGCGTTGGCTGGGTGGGACTAGCGTACGAGCAGTACTTC. Translated: CSVGWVGLAYEQYF.

This clonotype was counted at least ten times. This rearrangement joins TRBV25-1 to TRBJ1-2, with D perhaps TRBD1 (6 bases). Germline CDR1 and CDR2: MGHDK and SYGVNS. Trimming stripped 2 bases from V and 0 bases from J, with 13 bases between. CDR3 size: 16 residues. In DNA form, the CDR3 reads TGTGCCAGCAGTGAAAGGTATCAGGGGTCTAACTATGGCTACACCTTC. This translates into CASSERYQGSNYGYTF.

This clonotype was seen only a few times. The chain combines TRBV12-3 or TRBV12-4 with TRBJ2-6; D ambiguous. With 4 bases removed from V and 0 bases from J, the gap between germline ends came to 4 bases. This CDR3 region has 14 residues. CDR3 nucleotide sequence: TGTGCCAGCAGTTCCCTCTCTGGGGCCAACGTCCTGACTTTC. It specifies CASSSLSGANVLTF.

This clonotype showed up many times. V usage is TRBV7-9 and J usage is TRBJ2-7, with a possible D match to TRBD2 (5 bases). V lost 7 bases to trimming and J lost 1 base, with 17 bases between them. This CDR3 region has 15 residues. Per the germline V gene, CDR1 is SEHNR and CDR2 is FQNEAQ (reference sequence). The CDR3 here is CASIPGGRSSYEQYV. CDR3 bases: TGTGCCAGCATCCCAGGAGGCAGATCTTCCTACGAGCAGTACGTC.